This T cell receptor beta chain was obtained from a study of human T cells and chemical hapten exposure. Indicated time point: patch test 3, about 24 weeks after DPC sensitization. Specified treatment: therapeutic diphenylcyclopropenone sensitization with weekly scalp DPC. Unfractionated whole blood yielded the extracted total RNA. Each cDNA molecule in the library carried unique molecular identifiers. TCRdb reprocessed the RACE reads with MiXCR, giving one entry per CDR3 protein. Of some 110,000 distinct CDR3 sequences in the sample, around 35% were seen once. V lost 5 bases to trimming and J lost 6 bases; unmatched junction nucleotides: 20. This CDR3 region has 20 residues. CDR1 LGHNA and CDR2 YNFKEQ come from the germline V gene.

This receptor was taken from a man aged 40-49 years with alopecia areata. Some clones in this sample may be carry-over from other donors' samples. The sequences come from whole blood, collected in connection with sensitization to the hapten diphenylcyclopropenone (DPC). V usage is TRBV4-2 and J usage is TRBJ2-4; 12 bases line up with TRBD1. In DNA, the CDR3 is TGTGCCAGCAGCAAGTCGGCAACCGGGACAGGGGGCGATCGGGGAAACATTCAGTACTTC. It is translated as CASSKSATGTGGDRGNIQYF.